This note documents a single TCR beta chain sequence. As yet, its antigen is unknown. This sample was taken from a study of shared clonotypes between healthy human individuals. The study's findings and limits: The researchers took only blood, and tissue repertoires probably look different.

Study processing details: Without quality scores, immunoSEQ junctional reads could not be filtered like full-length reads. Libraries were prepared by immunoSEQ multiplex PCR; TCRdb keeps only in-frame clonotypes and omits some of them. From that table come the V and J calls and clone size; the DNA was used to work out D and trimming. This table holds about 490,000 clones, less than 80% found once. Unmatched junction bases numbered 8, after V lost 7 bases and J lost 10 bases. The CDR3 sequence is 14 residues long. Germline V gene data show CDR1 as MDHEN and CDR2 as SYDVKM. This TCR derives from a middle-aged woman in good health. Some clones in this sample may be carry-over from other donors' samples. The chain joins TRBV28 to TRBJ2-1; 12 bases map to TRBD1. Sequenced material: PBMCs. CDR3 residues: CASTTGQGANEQFF. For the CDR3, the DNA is TGTGCCAGCACCACGGGACAGGGGGCTAACGAGCAGTTCTTC.